These 21 T cell receptor beta chains were all obtained from the same sample, sequenced in a study of OX40 agonist ivuxolimab in advanced cancers. Produced via immunoSEQ multiplex PCR; TCRdb's table is partial and in-frame only. This sample yields about 60,000 clones, of which about 85% are seen a single time; approximately 4% belongs to the top ten. This specimen was CD4+ or CD8+ T cells sorted from blood, taken in a trial of the OX40 agonist ivuxolimab. These receptors were taken from an adult with an advanced solid tumor such as melanoma, head and neck, liver or kidney cancer.

The rearrangement links TRBV11-3 to TRBJ1-3; no clear D gene. The germline gives CDR1 SGHNT, CDR2 YENEEA. V shed 3 bases and J shed 8 bases, with 11 bases lying between them. This CDR3 has 13 amino acids. The CDR3 sequence: CASSFLEGYTIYF. The CDR3 DNA is TGTGCCAGCAGCTTTCTCGAGGGATACACCATATATTTT.

This clone was counted a single time. CDR3 coding DNA: TGTGCCAGCTCAGGAGACAGGGGTTACAATGAGCAGTTCTTC. Translated, it gives CASSGDRGYNEQFF. The chain couples TRBV18 to TRBJ2-1, with 8 nucleotides matching TRBD1. Germline CDR1 KGHSH, CDR2 LQKENI. The CDR3 loop spans 14 amino acids. V shed 5 bases and J 4 bases; nucleotides not matched to a gene: 4. Complete variable domain (other parts from reference TRBV18 and TRBJ2-1): NAGVMQNPRHLVRRRGQEARLRCSPMKGHSHVYWYRQLPEEGLKFMVYLQKENIIDESGMPKERFSAEFPKEGPSILRIQQVVRGDSAAYFCASSGDRGYNEQFFGPGTRLTVL.

The gene calls are TRBV5-8 and TRBJ1-5, with a possible D match to TRBD1 (5 bases). CDR1 is SGHTS, CDR2 YDEGEE, per germline. Trimming removed 0 bases at V and 4 bases at J, with 11 bases between. The CDR3 runs to 15 residues. The CDR3 here is CASSLGRQRNQPQHF. CDR3 in DNA: TGTGCCAGCAGCTTGGGGAGACAGCGAAATCAGCCCCAGCATTTT. Drawing the rest from reference TRBV5-8 and TRBJ1-5, the complete variable domain is EAGVTQSPTHLIKTRGQQATLRCSPISGHTSVYWYQQALGLGLQFLLWYDEGEERNRGNFPPRFSGRQFPNYSSELNVNALELEDSALYLCASSLGRQRNQPQHFGDGTRLSIL.

The CDR3 here is CASSLEKRTDTQYF. The DNA for the CDR3 is TGTGCCAGCAGTTTAGAGAAACGGACAGATACGCAGTATTTT. The chain links TRBV28 to TRBJ2-3; D uncertain. CDR3 length: 14 residues. Germline V gene data show CDR1 as MDHEN and CDR2 as SYDVKM. V lost 2 bases to trimming and J lost 3 bases, with 9 bases between them.

The chain combines TRBV27 with TRBJ2-3; unclear D gene. Between the trimmed V and J ends, which lost 2 bases and 0 bases, there was a span of 15 bases. The CDR3 has 17 amino acids. Germline V gene lookup returns CDR1 MNHEY and CDR2 SMNVEV (reference sequence). The CDR3 region is CASSLTVGVLSTDTQYF. The CDR3 DNA follows: TGTGCCAGCAGTTTAACTGTTGGAGTCCTTAGCACAGATACGCAGTATTTT.

The chain's CDR3 is CASRRSRDYEAFF. As DNA, the CDR3 is TGTGCCAGCAGGAGAAGTCGCGACTATGAAGCTTTCTTT. J is TRBJ1-1 and V is TRBV6-1; D unclear. V was pared by 6 bases and J by 7 bases, with 15 bases between. The length of the CDR3 is 13 residues. The germline gives CDR1 MNHNS, CDR2 SASEGT.

The V and J genes are TRBV7-3 and TRBJ2-6; D call uncertain. Germline V gene sequence: CDR1 SGHTA, CDR2 FQGTGA. V was pared by 6 bases and J by 0 bases, with 6 bases between. The CDR3 is 14 amino acids. CDR3 residues: CASSSASGANVLTF. CDR3 coding DNA: TGTGCCAGCAGTTCAGCCTCTGGGGCCAACGTCCTGACTTTC.

The J gene is TRBJ1-1, the V gene TRBV5-1; D perhaps matches TRBD1 (6 bases). V was cut by 4 bases and J by 5 bases, with 12 bases left in between. The CDR3 loop spans 13 amino acids. Germline CDR1 and CDR2: SGHRS and YFSETQ. CDR3 in DNA: TGCGCCAGCAGCACCCGGACAGATACTGAAGCTTTCTTT. Its protein product is CASSTRTDTEAFF.

The chain is built from TRBV9 and TRBJ2-6, with a weak D call TRBD2 (5 bases). Germline V gene data show CDR1 as SGDLS and CDR2 as YYNGEE. This CDR3 has 15 amino acids. The V and J ends lost 1 base and 7 bases respectively, with 12 bases between them. The CDR3 protein is CASSVTHGVANVLTF. The DNA of the CDR3 is TGTGCCAGCAGCGTAACGCACGGGGTAGCCAACGTCCTGACTTTC. The whole variable domain, filled in from reference TRBV9 and TRBJ2-6, reads DSGVTQTPKHLITATGQRVTLRCSPRSGDLSVYWYQQSLDQGLQFLIQYYNGEERAKGNILERFSAQQFPDLHSELNLSSLELGDSALYFCASSVTHGVANVLTFGAGSRLTVL.

V usage is TRBV5-4 and J usage is TRBJ2-3; D perhaps matches TRBD2 (6 bases). Trimming took 7 bases from V and 6 from J, leaving 24 bases between them. This CDR3 region has 16 residues. CDR1 is SGHNT and CDR2 is YYREEE in the germline V gene (reference sequence). This chain's CDR3 is CASSRRETHPGDTQYF. CDR3 DNA sequence: TGTGCCAGCTCGAGGAGGGAGACTCACCCCGGGGATACGCAGTATTTT.

This clone has just one count. V and J are TRBV28 and TRBJ1-3; 9 bases match TRBD1. J gave up 5 bases and V 2 bases, and 7 bases lay outside the gene matches. Looked up from germline, CDR1 is MDHEN and CDR2 is SYDVKM. This CDR3 contains 16 residues. CDR3 coding DNA: TGTGCCAGCAGTTTACCCTCGGGACAGGGCAGAAACACCATATATTTT. Its translation: CASSLPSGQGRNTIYF.

The chain employs TRBV9 and TRBJ1-2; tentative D call: TRBD1 (6 bases). The CDR3 loop spans 13 amino acids. Germline loops: CDR1 SGDLS, CDR2 YYNGEE. V lost 0 bases, J lost 9 bases, and 12 bases lay in between. CDR3 region: CASSVETGRSYTF. The DNA for the CDR3 is TGTGCCAGCAGCGTAGAAACAGGGAGGAGCTACACCTTC.

This clone was seen only once. The J gene is TRBJ2-1, the V gene TRBV7-3, with D tentatively TRBD1 or TRBD2 (5 bases each). CDR1 is SGHTA, CDR2 FQGTGA, per germline. The length of the CDR3 is 15 residues. Trimming cost V 1 base and J 8 bases, with 15 bases left between them. The CDR3 DNA reads TGTGCCAGCAGCTTAAACCGGGGCGAAGGACATGAGCAGTTCTTC. Protein: CASSLNRGEGHEQFF.

The DNA for the CDR3 is TGCAGCGCCCCCGACTCGGGGGAGACCCAGTACTTC. Translation gives CSAPDSGETQYF. This chain connects TRBV29-1 to TRBJ2-5, with D possibly matching TRBD2 (5 bases). Germline CDR1 reads SQVTM; CDR2 reads ANQGSEA. Trimming left V 7 bases short and J 5 bases short, with 14 bases between. The CDR3 consists of 12 residues. The variable domain in full, with the rest retrieved from reference TRBV29-1 and TRBJ2-5, is SAVISQKPSRDICQRGTSLTIQCQVDSQVTMMFWYRQQPGQSLTLIATANQGSEATYESGFVIDKFPISRPNLTFSTLTVSNMSPEDSSIYLCSAPDSGETQYFGPGTRLLVL.

The rearrangement joins TRBV6-6 to TRBJ2-6; TRBD1 is a possible D gene (6 bases). The CDR3 runs 15 residues. Germline loops: CDR1 MNHNY, CDR2 SVGAGI (reference sequence). The germline V and J ends were trimmed by 9 bases and 0 bases, with 12 bases remaining between them. This CDR3 is CASQDSDSGANVLTF. The CDR3 DNA is TGTGCCAGTCAGGACAGTGACTCTGGGGCCAACGTCCTGACTTTC.

The chain uses TRBV15 and TRBJ2-6; D is unresolved. CDR1 is LNHNV and CDR2 is YYDKDF in the germline V gene (reference sequence). The CDR3 is 13 amino acids. V was trimmed by 5 bases and J by 5 bases, leaving 7 bases between them. The CDR3 here is CATSFSRANVLTF. The CDR3 bases are TGTGCCACCAGCTTCTCACGGGCCAACGTCCTGACTTTC.

The chain combines TRBV4-1 with TRBJ2-5; the match to TRBD2 covers 10 bases. Germline trimming cut 4 bases from V and 3 bases from J; bases unmatched to any gene: 8. Germline CDR1 is MGHRA and CDR2 is YSYEKL. The CDR3 has 16 amino acids. The CDR3 region has the DNA TGCGCCAGCAGCCGGTGGGCTAGCGGGGGAGAAGAGACCCAGTACTTC. This encodes CASSRWASGGEETQYF.

V and J are TRBV27 and TRBJ1-6; 7 nucleotides match TRBD1. Trimming at V came to 3 bases and at J to 9 bases, leaving 8 bases not matched to a gene. CDR3 length: 15 residues. Germline V CDR1 and CDR2: MNHEY, SMNVEV (reference sequence). As DNA, the CDR3 is TGTGCCAGCAGTTTGAGGCAGGGGGTTTCTTCACCCCTCCACTTT. Its translation is CASSLRQGVSSPLHF.

There are a few counts of this clone. The rearrangement links TRBV5-4 to TRBJ1-6; maybe TRBD1 (6 bases). The CDR3 spans 14 residues. Germline CDR1 reads SGHNT; CDR2 reads YYREEE (reference sequence). Trimming took 1 base from V and 7 from J, leaving 9 bases between them. The CDR3 spells CASSLRGVNSPLHF. CDR3 nucleotides: TGTGCCAGCAGCTTGAGGGGGGTCAATTCACCCCTCCACTTT. The full variable domain, rest sourced from reference TRBV5-4 and TRBJ1-6, is ETGVTQSPTHLIKTRGQQVTLRCSSQSGHNTVSWYQQALGQGPQFIFQYYREEENGRGNFPPRFSGLQFPNYSSELNVNALELDDSALYLCASSLRGVNSPLHFGNGTRLTVT.

The V and J genes are TRBV5-4 and TRBJ2-7, with D tentatively TRBD1 or TRBD2 (5 bases each). CDR3 length equals 12 residues. Germline V lookup: CDR1 SGHNT, CDR2 YYREEE (reference sequence). With 7 bases removed from V and 3 bases from J, the gap between germline ends came to 11 bases. CDR3 protein: CASRRDHYEQYF. In nucleotides, the CDR3 is TGTGCCAGCCGCCGGGACCACTACGAGCAGTACTTC. The full variable domain, with the rest looked up from reference TRBV5-4 and TRBJ2-7, is ETGVTQSPTHLIKTRGQQVTLRCSSQSGHNTVSWYQQALGQGPQFIFQYYREEENGRGNFPPRFSGLQFPNYSSELNVNALELDDSALYLCASRRDHYEQYFGPGTRLTVT.

The chain combines TRBV7-3 with TRBJ2-3, with 7 bases matching TRBD2. This CDR3 has 13 residues. After removal of 5 bases from V and 5 bases from J, the junction contained 4 bases not matched to a gene. Germline V gives CDR1 SGHTA, CDR2 FQGTGA. The CDR3 DNA is TGTGCCAGCAGCGGGGAGGGGCAAGATACGCAGTATTTT. Translating gives CASSGEGQDTQYF.